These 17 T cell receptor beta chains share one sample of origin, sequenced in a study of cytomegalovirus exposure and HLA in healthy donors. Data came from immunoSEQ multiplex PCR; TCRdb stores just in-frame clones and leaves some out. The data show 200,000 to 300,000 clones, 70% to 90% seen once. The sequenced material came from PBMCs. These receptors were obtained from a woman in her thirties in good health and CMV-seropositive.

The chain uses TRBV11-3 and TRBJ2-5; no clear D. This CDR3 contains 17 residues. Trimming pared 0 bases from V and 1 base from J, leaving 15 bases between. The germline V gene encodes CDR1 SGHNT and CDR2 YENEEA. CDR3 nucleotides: TGTGCCAGCAGCTTAGAGCAGGCAGTTCGGCCCCAAGAGACCCAGTACTTC. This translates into CASSLEQAVRPQETQYF.

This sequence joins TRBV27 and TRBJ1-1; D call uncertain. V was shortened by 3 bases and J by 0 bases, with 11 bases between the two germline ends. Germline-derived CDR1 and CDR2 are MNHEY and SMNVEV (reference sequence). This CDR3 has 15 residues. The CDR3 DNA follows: TGTGCCAGCAGTTTCTATCCCGCCATGAACACTGAAGCTTTCTTT. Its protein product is CASSFYPAMNTEAFF.

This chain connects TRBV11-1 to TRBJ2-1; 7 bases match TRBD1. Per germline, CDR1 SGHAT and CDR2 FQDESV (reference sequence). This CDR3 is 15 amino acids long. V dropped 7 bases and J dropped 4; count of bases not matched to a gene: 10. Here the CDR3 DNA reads TGTGCCAGCACCCAAGGACAGGAGCTTTACAATGAGCAGTTCTTC. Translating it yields CASTQGQELYNEQFF.

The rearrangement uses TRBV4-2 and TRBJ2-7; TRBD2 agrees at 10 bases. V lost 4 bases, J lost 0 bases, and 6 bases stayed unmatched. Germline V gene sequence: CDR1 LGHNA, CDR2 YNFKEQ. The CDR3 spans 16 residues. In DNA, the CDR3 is TGTGCCAGCAGCCTACAAAGCGGGAGGGTCTCCTACGAGCAGTACTTC. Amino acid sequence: CASSLQSGRVSYEQYF.

The CDR3 DNA is TGCGCCAGCAGCTTCGGGACAGGGGGCTACACTGAAGCTTTCTTT. This sequence encodes CASSFGTGGYTEAFF. The chain links TRBV5-1 to TRBJ1-1, with 12 bases that match TRBD1. CDR3 size: 15 residues. Germline V lookup: CDR1 SGHRS, CDR2 YFSETQ. The J segment lost 3 bases and the V segment lost 2 bases, leaving 2 bases of the junction unmatched.

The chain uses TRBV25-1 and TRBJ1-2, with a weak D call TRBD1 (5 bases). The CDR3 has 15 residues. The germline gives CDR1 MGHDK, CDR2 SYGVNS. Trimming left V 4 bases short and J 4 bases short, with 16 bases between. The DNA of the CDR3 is TGTGCCAGCAGTGCCCCCGGGAGGGGTACCTATGGCTACACCTTC. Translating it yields CASSAPGRGTYGYTF.

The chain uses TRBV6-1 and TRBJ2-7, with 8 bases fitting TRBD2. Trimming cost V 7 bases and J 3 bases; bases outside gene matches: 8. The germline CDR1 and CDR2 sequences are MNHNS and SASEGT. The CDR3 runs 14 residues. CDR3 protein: CASKPSGRFYEQYF. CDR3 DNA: TGTGCCAGCAAACCCAGCGGGAGATTCTACGAGCAGTACTTC.

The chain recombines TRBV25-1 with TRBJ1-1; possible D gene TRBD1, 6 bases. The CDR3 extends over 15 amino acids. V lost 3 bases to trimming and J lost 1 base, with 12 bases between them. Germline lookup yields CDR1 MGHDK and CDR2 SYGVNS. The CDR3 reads CASSDPGDGNTEAFF. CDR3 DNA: TGTGCCAGCAGTGACCCAGGGGACGGGAACACTGAAGCTTTCTTT.

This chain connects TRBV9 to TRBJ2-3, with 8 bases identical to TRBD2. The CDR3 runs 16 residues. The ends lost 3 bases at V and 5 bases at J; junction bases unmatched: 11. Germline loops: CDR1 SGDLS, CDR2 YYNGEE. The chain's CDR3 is CASSGGEREMVDTQYF. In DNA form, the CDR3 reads TGTGCCAGCAGCGGAGGGGAGCGGGAGATGGTAGATACGCAGTATTTT.

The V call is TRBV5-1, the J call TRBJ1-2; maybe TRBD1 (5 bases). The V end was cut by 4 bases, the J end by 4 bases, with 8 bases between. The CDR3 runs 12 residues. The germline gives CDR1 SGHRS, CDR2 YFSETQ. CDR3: CASSRDSYGYTF. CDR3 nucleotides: TGCGCCAGCAGCAGAGACAGCTATGGCTACACCTTC.

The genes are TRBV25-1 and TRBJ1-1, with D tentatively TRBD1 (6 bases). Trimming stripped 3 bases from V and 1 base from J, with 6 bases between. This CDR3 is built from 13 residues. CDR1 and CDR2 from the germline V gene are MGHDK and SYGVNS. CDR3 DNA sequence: TGTGCCAGCAGTGAGGGGGCGAACACTGAAGCTTTCTTT. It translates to CASSEGANTEAFF.

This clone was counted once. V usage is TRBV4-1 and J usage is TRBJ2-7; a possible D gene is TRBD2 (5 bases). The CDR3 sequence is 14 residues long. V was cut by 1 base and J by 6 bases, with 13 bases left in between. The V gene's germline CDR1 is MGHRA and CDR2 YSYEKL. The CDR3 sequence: CASSQGPGLSEQYF. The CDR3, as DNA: TGCGCCAGCAGCCAAGGTCCGGGATTAAGCGAGCAGTACTTC.

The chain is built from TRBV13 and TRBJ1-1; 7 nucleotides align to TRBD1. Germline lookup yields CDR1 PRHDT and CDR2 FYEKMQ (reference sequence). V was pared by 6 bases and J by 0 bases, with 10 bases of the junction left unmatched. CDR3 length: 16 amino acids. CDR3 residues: CASSSGTEKMNTEAFF. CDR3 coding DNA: TGTGCCAGCAGTTCCGGGACAGAGAAGATGAACACTGAAGCTTTCTTT.

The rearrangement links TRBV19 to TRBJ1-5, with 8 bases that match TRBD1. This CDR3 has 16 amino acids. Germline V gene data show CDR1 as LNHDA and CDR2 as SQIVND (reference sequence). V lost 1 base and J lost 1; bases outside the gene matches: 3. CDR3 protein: CASSIATGGSNQPQHF. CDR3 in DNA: TGTGCCAGTAGTATAGCAACAGGGGGGAGCAATCAGCCCCAGCATTTT.

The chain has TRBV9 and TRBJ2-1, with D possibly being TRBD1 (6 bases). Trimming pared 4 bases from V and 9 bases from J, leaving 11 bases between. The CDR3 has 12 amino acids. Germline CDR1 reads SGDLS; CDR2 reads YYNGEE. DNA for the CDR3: TGTGCCAGCAGCAAAGAGGGGGTTGAGCAGTTCTTC. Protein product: CASSKEGVEQFF. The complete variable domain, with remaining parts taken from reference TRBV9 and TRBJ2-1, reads DSGVTQTPKHLITATGQRVTLRCSPRSGDLSVYWYQQSLDQGLQFLIQYYNGEERAKGNILERFSAQQFPDLHSELNLSSLELGDSALYFCASSKEGVEQFFGPGTRLTVL.

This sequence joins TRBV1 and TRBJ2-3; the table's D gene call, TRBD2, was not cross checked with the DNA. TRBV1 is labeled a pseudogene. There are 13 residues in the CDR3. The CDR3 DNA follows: TGCACCAGCAGCCAAGACGGTCCAGATACGCAGTATTTT. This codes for CTSSQDGPDTQYF.

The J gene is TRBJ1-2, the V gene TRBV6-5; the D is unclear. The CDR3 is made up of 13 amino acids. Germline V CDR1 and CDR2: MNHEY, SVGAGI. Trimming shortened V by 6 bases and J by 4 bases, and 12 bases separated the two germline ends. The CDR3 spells CASRPGRGYGYTF. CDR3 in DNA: TGTGCCAGCAGGCCTGGACGGGGCTATGGCTACACCTTC.